This TCR beta chain comes out of a study of identical twins. The length of the CDR3 is 13 residues. V was shortened by 2 bases and J by 11 bases, with 12 bases between the two germline ends. Healthy Caucasians were all of the donors. Via MiXCR, TCRdb re-called the 5' RACE reads, giving one row per CDR3 protein. The sample carries approximately 600,000 distinct CDR3 sequences, 9% to 10% recorded once. This same sample was also taken into another study, of yellow fever vaccine responses in identical twins.

V usage is TRBV12-3 or TRBV12-4 and J usage is TRBJ1-4; tentatively, D is TRBD1 (5 bases). The clonotype comes from a young woman in good health. The specimen was PBMCs. Written as DNA, the CDR3 is TGTGCCAGCAGTTTAACCAGGGAAAGTAAACTGTTTTTT. This gives the protein CASSLTRESKLFF.